Listed here are 26 T cell receptor beta chains from one sample, sequenced in a study of CD8+ T cells in alopecia areata. Extracted RNA was reverse transcribed, and the resulting cDNA served as sequencing template. Here immunoSEQ multiplex PCR was the method, and the copy in TCRdb shows in-frame clones only, minus some. Of 130,000 to 150,000 clones detected, around 49% appear once; the ten largest clones hold over 0.75%. The sample was CD4+ T cells sorted from blood, taken at week 0. These receptors came from a human donor with alopecia areata.

This rearrangement joins TRBV30 to TRBJ1-2; D not certain. The CDR3 covers 11 residues. V was cut by 0 bases and J by 8 bases, with 7 bases left in between. Looked up from germline, CDR1 is GTSNPN and CDR2 is SVGIG (reference sequence). CDR3 sequence reads: CAWSVRVGYTF. Written as DNA, the CDR3 is TGTGCCTGGAGTGTAAGGGTCGGCTACACCTTC.

DNA for the CDR3: TGTGCCACCAGCAGAGAATTGATAGGGGGCTTTGGCAATCAGCCCCAGCATTTT. Translated, it gives CATSRELIGGFGNQPQHF. The chain couples TRBV15 to TRBJ1-5; 7 nucleotides agree with TRBD1. The trim removed 0 bases at V and 2 bases at J, leaving 10 bases unmatched. The CDR3 is 18 residues long. Per the germline V gene, CDR1 is LNHNV and CDR2 is YYDKDF (reference sequence).

This chain uses TRBV29-1 with TRBJ2-1; TRBD2 aligns across 13 bases. Germline V gives CDR1 SQVTM, CDR2 ANQGSEA. The CDR3 covers 15 residues. With V trimmed by 7 bases and J by 5 bases, 8 bases remained unmatched. The CDR3 DNA reads as TGCAGCGCCAGAAGGGGACTAGCGGGAAACAATGAGCAGTTCTTC. Translation: CSARRGLAGNNEQFF.

This clone appeared once. This rearrangement joins TRBV7-2 to TRBJ2-1, with TRBD2 identical over 7 bases. Germline CDR1 SGHTA, CDR2 FQGNSA. V dropped 2 bases and J dropped 4; count of bases not matched to a gene: 5. The CDR3 runs 15 residues. The DNA of the CDR3 is TGTGCCAGCAGCTTAATCCCGGGAGGTTACAATGAGCAGTTCTTC. This gives the protein CASSLIPGGYNEQFF.

This sequence joins TRBV5-1 and TRBJ1-1; D is unresolved. The V gene lost 5 bases and the J gene lost 1 base, with 12 bases spanning the gap. In germline, CDR1 is SGHRS, CDR2 YFSETQ. The CDR3 length is 14 residues. The CDR3 sequence: CASRPHSGNTEAFF. The CDR3 bases are TGCGCCAGCAGGCCTCATAGTGGGAACACTGAAGCTTTCTTT.

This clone was detected only a few times. CDR3 protein: CASRNSNQPQHF. The CDR3, as DNA: TGTGCCAGCAGGAATAGCAATCAGCCCCAGCATTTT. The chain links TRBV2 to TRBJ1-5; D gene ambiguous. The germline CDR1 and CDR2 sequences are SNHLY and FYNNEI. The CDR3 has 12 amino acids. Trimming stripped 6 bases from V and 0 bases from J, with 3 bases between.

This clone has only a few counts. This chain connects TRBV18 to TRBJ2-5, with D possibly TRBD1 on 6 matching bases. The CDR3 is 13 amino acids. The V and J ends lost 10 bases and 1 base respectively, with 13 bases between them. CDR1 and CDR2 (germline): KGHSH, LQKENI. The CDR3 here is CATTRTAQETQYF. CDR3 sequence (DNA): TGTGCCACCACAAGGACAGCCCAAGAGACCCAGTACTTC.

The chain is built from TRBV29-1 and TRBJ2-6, with a possible D match to TRBD1 (6 bases). The CDR3 runs 16 residues. V was cut by 1 base and J by 0 bases, with 10 bases left in between. Germline V gives CDR1 SQVTM, CDR2 ANQGSEA. In nucleotides, the CDR3 is TGCAGCGTTGAAGGCCGGGACAACTCTGGGGCCAACGTCCTGACTTTC. Its translation: CSVEGRDNSGANVLTF. Full variable domain (outside the CDR3, taken from reference TRBV29-1 and TRBJ2-6): SAVISQKPSRDICQRGTSLTIQCQVDSQVTMMFWYRQQPGQSLTLIATANQGSEATYESGFVIDKFPISRPNLTFSTLTVSNMSPEDSSIYLCSVEGRDNSGANVLTFGAGSRLTVL.

This clone turned up a few times. J is TRBJ1-5 and V is TRBV7-2; D ambiguous. Germline V CDR1 and CDR2: SGHTA, FQGNSA. The CDR3 totals 14 residues. The ends were cut back, 5 bases at V and 3 bases at J, with 11 bases in the middle. The CDR3 DNA follows: TGTGCCAGCAGCCCGCGGGGAGACAATCAGCCCCAGCATTTT. Translation: CASSPRGDNQPQHF. Drawing the rest from reference TRBV7-2 and TRBJ1-5, the complete variable domain is GAGVSQSPSNKVTEKGKDVELRCDPISGHTALYWYRQSLGQGLEFLIYFQGNSAPDKSGLPSDRFSAERTGGSVSTLTIQRTQQEDSAVYLCASSPRGDNQPQHFGDGTRLSIL.

The rearrangement links TRBV20-1 to TRBJ1-1; D gene uncertain. The CDR3 is 11 amino acids. The ends were cut back, 0 bases at V and 11 bases at J, with 10 bases in the middle. Germline-derived CDR1 and CDR2 are DFQATT and SNEGSKA (reference sequence). CDR3 in DNA: TGCAGTGCTAGAGATATCGATTGGGCTTTCTTT. Its protein product is CSARDIDWAFF.

This clone was counted between two and nine times. The chain uses TRBV7-9 and TRBJ1-2; TRBD1 is a possible D gene (6 bases). The CDR3 sequence is 13 residues long. The germline V gene encodes CDR1 SEHNR and CDR2 FQNEAQ (reference sequence). V was pared by 1 base and J by 8 bases, with 11 bases between. In DNA, the CDR3 is TGTGCCAGCAGCTTAGGACAGGTCGACGGCTACACCTTC. It translates to CASSLGQVDGYTF.

This clone was seen more than once but under ten times. The rearrangement joins TRBV27 to TRBJ2-7; 8 bases agree with TRBD2. Germline loops: CDR1 MNHEY, CDR2 SMNVEV (reference sequence). The CDR3 is 15 amino acids. V lost 6 bases to trimming and J lost 0 bases; unmatched junction nucleotides: 7. In nucleotides, the CDR3 is TGTGCCAGCAGGATATTAGCGGGAACCTCCTACGAGCAGTACTTC. Its protein is CASRILAGTSYEQYF.

CDR3 in amino acids: CASSPLTASQETQYF. The CDR3 DNA reads TGTGCCAGCTCACCGCTGACAGCATCCCAAGAGACCCAGTACTTC. The chain uses TRBV18 and TRBJ2-5, with D possibly matching TRBD1 (5 bases). The V gene lost 3 bases and the J gene lost 1 base, with 12 bases spanning the gap. The CDR3 sequence is 15 residues long. Germline-derived CDR1 and CDR2 are KGHSH and LQKENI.

This chain connects TRBV7-9 to TRBJ2-1; D unresolved. CDR3 size: 13 residues. CDR1 and CDR2 from the germline V gene are SEHNR and FQNEAQ (reference sequence). Trimming took 3 bases from V and 5 from J, leaving 8 bases between them. The CDR3 DNA reads as TGTGCCAGCAGCTTGGGTCCGAACAATGAGCAGTTCTTC. Translated, it gives CASSLGPNNEQFF. The whole variable domain, remainder taken from reference TRBV7-9 and TRBJ2-1, is DTGVSQNPRHKITKRGQNVTFRCDPISEHNRLYWYRQTLGQGPEFLTYFQNEAQLEKSRLLSDRFSAERPKGSFSTLEIQRTEQGDSAMYLCASSLGPNNEQFFGPGTRLTVL.

The V call is TRBV5-4, the J call TRBJ2-1; TRBD2 matches 7 bases. The J segment lost 0 bases and the V segment lost 0 bases, leaving 3 bases of the junction unmatched. CDR3 length: 16 amino acids. Germline assignment: CDR1 SGHNT and CDR2 YYREEE (reference sequence). CDR3 coding DNA: TGTGCCAGCAGCTTGGGGGCGGGAGACTCCTACAATGAGCAGTTCTTC. Translated: CASSLGAGDSYNEQFF.

The CDR3 loop is CASSSGSGNEQFF. Here the CDR3 DNA reads TGTGCCAGCAGCTCCGGGAGTGGTAATGAGCAGTTCTTC. The chain has TRBV7-3 and TRBJ2-1, with D possibly matching TRBD2 (6 bases). The length of the CDR3 is 13 residues. In germline, CDR1 is SGHTA, CDR2 FQGTGA. V was clipped by 4 bases and J by 7 bases, with 11 bases between them.

The rearrangement joins TRBV4-2 to TRBJ2-1, with D perhaps matching TRBD2 (6 bases). Germline CDR1 and CDR2: LGHNA and YNFKEQ. The CDR3 totals 15 residues. V lost 1 base and J 8 bases, leaving 15 bases between the germline ends. This CDR3 is CASSQVGKAGYEQFF. CDR3 sequence (DNA): TGTGCCAGCAGCCAAGTAGGGAAGGCGGGGTATGAGCAGTTCTTC.

As regards this clone: This specimen includes other DNA sequences encoding the same CDR3. The chain uses TRBV25-1 and TRBJ2-5, with TRBD2 matching over 9 bases. Germline V gene lookup returns CDR1 MGHDK and CDR2 SYGVNS. Unmatched junction bases numbered 2, after V lost 5 bases and J lost 1 base. This CDR3 spans 14 amino acids. The CDR3 sequence is CASSLAGAQETQYF. CDR3 DNA: TGTGCCAGCAGTTTAGCGGGAGCCCAAGAGACCCAGTACTTC.

This clone was picked up a small number of times. The chain couples TRBV29-1 to TRBJ2-1; D possibly corresponds to TRBD1 (6 bases). CDR1 SQVTM and CDR2 ANQGSEA come from the germline V gene. Trimming shortened V by 7 bases and J by 8 bases, and 18 bases separated the two germline ends. The CDR3 runs to 13 residues. CDR3 in DNA: TGCAGCGCCGCACAGGGAATAGTAGATGAGCAGTTCTTC. Encoded protein: CSAAQGIVDEQFF.

This clone turned up a few times. The chain joins TRBV2 to TRBJ1-5; the D gene is possibly TRBD1 (5 bases). Germline V lookup: CDR1 SNHLY, CDR2 FYNNEI. Deletions cut 6 bases from V and 9 bases from J, with 21 bases between. This CDR3 has 15 residues. The CDR3 loop reads CASSPRDASRAPQHF. The CDR3 DNA reads TGTGCCAGCAGCCCCCGGGACGCAAGCCGGGCGCCCCAGCATTTT.

This clone turned up a few times. The chain uses TRBV2 and TRBJ2-3; 9 bases map to TRBD2. Trimming took 3 bases from V and 5 from J; bases not matched to a gene: 12. The CDR3 extends over 17 amino acids. From germline, CDR1 is SNHLY and CDR2 FYNNEI. In nucleotides, the CDR3 is TGTGCCAGCAGTGAGAGGGGGCGGGAGGGCCGGAAAGATACGCAGTATTTT. Translated, it gives CASSERGREGRKDTQYF.

V and J are TRBV5-1 and TRBJ2-1; 12 bases agree with TRBD2. From germline, CDR1 is SGHRS and CDR2 YFSETQ. CDR3 size: 15 residues. V shed 4 bases, J shed 7 bases, and the junction held 6 bases outside the gene matches. This CDR3 is CASSEGLAGTNEQFF. The CDR3, as DNA: TGCGCCAGCAGCGAGGGACTAGCGGGCACAAATGAGCAGTTCTTC.

The V call is TRBV25-1, the J call TRBJ1-1; D might be TRBD1 (5 bases). The germline V gene has CDR1 MGHDK and CDR2 SYGVNS. This CDR3 is 14 amino acids long. V was pared by 6 bases and J by 4 bases, with 15 bases between. CDR3 protein: CASSRSGGGTEAFF. The CDR3 nucleotides read TGTGCCAGCAGCCGGTCCGGGGGAGGCACTGAAGCTTTCTTT.

This sequence joins TRBV29-1 and TRBJ2-3; the D is unclear. This CDR3 has 13 amino acids. Trimming removed 6 bases from V and 5 bases from J, with 15 bases in between. The germline V gene has CDR1 SQVTM and CDR2 ANQGSEA. The CDR3 DNA reads as TGCAGCGTCCACAAAGGAGACCGAGATACGCAGTATTTT. The encoded protein is CSVHKGDRDTQYF.

The chain combines TRBV30 with TRBJ2-5; D may be TRBD1 (6 bases). The CDR3 is 13 residues long. V was pared by 5 bases and J by 2 bases, with 12 bases between. Germline lookup yields CDR1 GTSNPN and CDR2 SVGIG (reference sequence). CDR3 sequence (DNA): TGTGCCTGGGCCCGGACAGATCAAGAGACCCAGTACTTC. Translating gives CAWARTDQETQYF.

The CDR3 nucleotides read TGTGCCTGGAGTGTAGGCCGAACCGGGGAGCTGTTTTTT. As protein: CAWSVGRTGELFF. The rearrangement uses TRBV30 and TRBJ2-2; no firm D call. Germline CDR1 reads GTSNPN; CDR2 reads SVGIG (reference sequence). The CDR3 sequence is 13 residues long. V was trimmed by 0 bases and J by 5 bases, leaving 7 bases between them.